The present TCR beta chain was sequenced within a study of cytomegalovirus exposure and HLA in healthy donors. The study's findings and limits: By a later analysis, the bulk of CMV-associated TCR beta chains appeared HLA-restricted.

The sample holds a few counts of this clone. Its antigen remains unidentified. V lost 1 base and J lost 2, with 14 bases in between. The CDR3 has 16 residues. Looked up from germline, CDR1 is LGHNA and CDR2 is YNFKEQ. The PCR contained 60 Vbeta and 13 Jbeta primers. Assay used: immunoSEQ multiplex PCR; TCRdb lists only in-frame clones, some missing. Among 200,000 to 250,000 clones, approximately 80% were seen once, and the ten largest hold just under 3%. The V gene is TRBV4-2, the J gene TRBJ1-2; the D is unclear. Sequencing input: PBMCs. The receptor's source is a woman under 40 in good health and CMV-seronegative. CDR3 loop: CASSQGLQAGNYGYTF. The CDR3, as DNA: TGTGCCAGCAGCCAAGGGTTGCAAGCGGGGAACTATGGCTACACCTTC.